The clone carrying this T cell receptor beta chain has a handful of counts. What it binds is unknown. Trimming at V came to 7 bases and at J to 4 bases, leaving 2 bases not matched to a gene. The germline V gene encodes CDR1 SNHLY and CDR2 FYNNEI. This CDR3 contains 13 residues. TCRdb re-derived calls from the reads in MiXCR, one entry per CDR3 protein. The profile shows roughly 340,000 distinct CDR3 sequences, under 35% of them singletons. This specimen belongs to a study of T cell repertoires in cytomegalovirus infection. The wider study: Shared public TCR beta signatures pointed to both CMV infection and a matching HLA type.

The sequence was collected from a human donor in good health (CMV status not recorded). Some clones in this sample may be carry-over from other donors' samples. This chain links TRBV2 with TRBJ2-5; 11 positions match TRBD1. The sample consisted of cultured PBMCs, taken from culture after CMV antigen stimulation. The CDR3 sequence: CASTGTGGETQYF. CDR3 DNA: TGTGCCAGCACCGGGACAGGGGGAGAGACCCAGTACTTC.